This TCR beta chain was identified in a study of post-analysis software for immune sequencing data. Findings and caveats of the study: In patients, five TRBV segments were more frequent than in controls, with TRBV5-6, TRBV5-1 and TRBV20-1 among them. Analysis by F measure revealed that same-batch samples clustered strongly together.

This clonotype was seen at least ten times. Its specificity is not known. TCR beta cDNA libraries had unique molecular identifiers. TCRdb recomputed calls from the PCR reads with MiXCR, one row per CDR3 protein. The repertoire holds more than 500,000 distinct CDR3 sequences, with approximately 34% as singletons. The germline CDR1 and CDR2 sequences are ENHRY and SYGVKD. V lost 4 bases to trimming and J lost 8 bases, with 8 bases between them. CDR3 length: 11 amino acids. This TCR was sampled from a girl under 18 with multiple sclerosis. J is TRBJ1-2 and V is TRBV10-3; D uncertain. Sequencing was done on a sample of blood. The CDR3 reads CAISAREGYTF. The CDR3 DNA is TGTGCCATCAGTGCTCGGGAGGGCTACACCTTC.